The present TCR beta chain was sequenced within a study of CXCR3-negative and CXCR3-positive naive CD8 T cells. Libraries were UMI-labeled 5' RACE TRB cDNA. TCRdb reanalyzed the 5' RACE reads and collapses them to one entry per CDR3 protein, without DNA. The sample table sets out some 50,000 distinct CDR3 sequences. As for this clonotype: Its antigen is not known.

The germline CDR1 and CDR2 sequences are MNHEY and SMNVEV (reference sequence). The CDR3 is made up of 13 amino acids. General study points: Between one naive subset and the other, surface CD5 was comparable, and TCR strength was inferred from TRB CDR3 properties.

This TCR derives from a human donor in good health. Some clones in this sample may be carry-over from other donors' samples. The V call is TRBV27, the J call TRBJ2-7. Specimen: naive CXCR3- CD8+ T cells from blood. Described subset: CD45RO-CCR7+CD27+CD95- naive CD8+ T cells lacking CXCR3 (TNR3-). CDR3 protein: CASSLSAVGEQYF.